This TCR beta chain was identified during a study of cytomegalovirus exposure and HLA in healthy donors. Study-wide points: A list of roughly 180 TCR beta chains associated with cytomegalovirus was given. It was reported that the classifier diagnosed cytomegalovirus status with high specificity and sensitivity in both the original and validation cohorts.

Germline V gene sequence: CDR1 MGHRA, CDR2 YSYEKL. Trimming left V 0 bases short and J 3 bases short, with 15 bases between. This CDR3 is 17 amino acids long. Separate from the approximately 720-subject first cohort, the roughly 120-subject validation cohort was the one that the donors belonged to. Libraries were prepared by immunoSEQ multiplex PCR; TCRdb keeps only in-frame clonotypes and omits some of them. The sample lists under 200,000 clones; roughly 86% were seen once. For this clone: The antigen is not known.

The source is a man between 18 and 35 years old in good health and CMV-seropositive. This chain links TRBV4-1 with TRBJ2-1; TRBD2 is a possible D gene (6 bases). Material: PBMCs. The CDR3 coding sequence is TGCGCCAGCAGCCAAGAAGGAGGCGGGATAAGCTACAATGAGCAGTTCTTC. Protein product: CASSQEGGGISYNEQFF.